The rows below give T cell receptor beta chains drawn from one sample of a study of T cell clonotyping in hematopoietic cell transplantation. Data came from immunoSEQ multiplex PCR; TCRdb stores just in-frame clones and leaves some out. The sample consists of several thousand clones, 26% of them appearing once. The sample here was peripheral blood mononuclear cells, taken 180 days after allogeneic stem cell transplant. These receptors were obtained from a male patient in his thirties or forties who had an allogeneic stem cell transplant from an unrelated donor, so the T cells may come from the graft donor. Some clones in this sample may be carry-over from other donors' samples. Each CDR3 is given with its conserved first and last residue. The order of the fields is J gene, CDR3 length, V gene, CDR3 protein.

>TRBJ1-1|10|TRBV30
CASSFTEAFF
>TRBJ1-5|14|TRBV5-1
CASSLGTPNQPQHF
>TRBJ2-7|16|TRBV5-1
CASSTQPGQGNGEQYF
>TRBJ1-2|13|TRBV6-4
CASSDSSEGEPHF
>TRBJ1-2|13|TRBV25-1
CASRGPQGYGYTF
>TRBJ1-1|13|TRBV30
CAWSWALGTEAFF
>TRBJ2-5|14|TRBV29-1
CSVEEQGASETQYF
>TRBJ2-3|13|TRBV30
CAWSVGGTDTQYF
>TRBJ2-3|18|TRBV6-1
CASSEHPGAGANTDTQYF
>TRBJ1-1|12|TRBV30
CAWNPGNTEAFF
>NA|15|TRBV19
CASSFGLATNYEQYF
>TRBJ1-2|15|TRBV4-3
CASSQVEGSTYGYTF
>TRBJ1-1|14|TRBV30
CAWSMMGFGTEAFF
>TRBJ2-5|10|TRBV6-1
CASSSETQYF
>TRBJ2-7|14|TRBV4-3
CASSQVFSSYEQYF
>TRBJ2-1|15|TRBV4-3
CASSQDRGIANEQFF
>TRBJ2-2|12|TRBV7-2
CASSFPTGELFF
>TRBJ2-5|12|TRBV30
CASSSGKETQYF
>TRBJ2-7|15|TRBV2
CASSEVAGFSYEQYF
>TRBJ1-5|15|TRBV5-1
CASSLGTQGNQPQHF
>TRBJ2-1|12|TRBV30
CAWSVDYNEQFF
>TRBJ1-2|13|TRBV30
CASVAGIDYGYTF
>TRBJ2-5|13|TRBV4-3
CASSQTRGGTQYF
>TRBJ1-2|14|TRBV5-1
CASSCAGLGYGYTF
>TRBJ2-3|14|TRBV4-1
CASSQTGVADTQYF
>NA|15|TRBV6-5
CASSRTSGTNYEQYF
>TRBJ2-7|11|TRBV2
CASSEIYEQYF
>TRBJ1-2|17|TRBV4-2
CASSQVAGRGREVGYTF
>TRBJ1-2|14|TRBV5-1
CASSLDRPYYGYTF
>TRBJ1-2|15|TRBV30
CAWSGMGQLQNGYTF
>TRBJ2-1|14|TRBV4-3
CASSQDSAFDEQFF
>TRBJ1-1|11|TRBV19
CASSTGGEAFF
>TRBJ2-6|16|TRBV9
CASSATSSFGANVLTF
>TRBJ1-2|13|TRBV2
CASSEGTGRGYTF
>TRBJ2-3|12|TRBV9
CASSVAPDTQYF
>TRBJ1-5|15|TRBV4-3
CASSQNRGFGQPQHF
>TRBJ2-7|12|TRBV30
CAWGLNRYEQYF
>TRBJ2-7|13|TRBV6-4
CASSVLQGTEQYF
>TRBJ1-3|16|TRBV5-1
CASSPDEGMGGNTIYF
>TRBJ2-5|13|TRBV9
CASSVVAGETQYF
>TRBJ1-2|15|TRBV29-1
CSVAARDRASYGYTF
>TRBJ1-5|14|TRBV30
CAWKRRAGNQPQHF
>TRBJ1-4|14|TRBV30
CAWSIRATNEKLFF
>TRBJ1-1|14|TRBV28
CASSYLTGGTEAFF